The clone carrying this T cell receptor beta chain was seen just once. Its antigen is as yet unknown. The data are from a study of Tregs in tolerant kidney transplant recipients. Study observations and caveats: No direct test of biological reproducibility was done here.

The repertoire was sequenced with immunoSEQ multiplex PCR; TCRdb's copy has only in-frame clones and lacks some. This table has 75,000 to 100,000 clones, 80% to 95% appearing once. V shed 1 base and J shed 4 bases, with 16 bases lying between them. CDR3 length equals 16 residues. Germline values: CDR1 LNHDA, CDR2 SQIVND (reference sequence). Related graft donors supplied nonmyeloablative bone marrow transplants, and mixed chimerism was transient. The sequence was collected from a human patient who received a combined kidney and bone marrow transplant. Some T cells may be graft donor cells. This chain joins TRBV19 and TRBJ2-5; TRBD2 might be the D (6 bases). This material consisted of CD4+ T cells from blood (PBMCs), taken 12 months after the transplant. The CDR3, as DNA: TGTGCCAGTAGTATAGCTGGGGCGGGGATTGGAGAGACCCAGTACTTC. Its protein is CASSIAGAGIGETQYF.